This is a list of T cell receptor beta chains from one sample in a study of blood T cell repertoires in COVID-19. Assay: immunoSEQ multiplex PCR; the TCRdb copy retains only in-frame clones and omits some. The data contain roughly 230,000 clones, around 80% of them singletons. The sequenced sample was peripheral blood. The receptors come from a man in his forties with acute or convalescent COVID-19. Both conserved end residues are part of each CDR3. Each record gives: V gene, clone size, D gene, J gene, CDR3 protein, CDR3 DNA. A D gene is named only where the DNA matches it firmly. Some rows mark clone size as missing; the rest say once, few, many or name a class of expanded clone.

V gene: TRBV19
clone size: .
D gene: .
J gene: TRBJ1-5
CDR3 protein: CASSVQGWGNQPQHF
CDR3 DNA: TGTGCCAGTAGTGTTCAGGGGTGGGGCAATCAGCCCCAGCATTTT

V gene: TRBV18
clone size: .
D gene: TRBD2
J gene: TRBJ2-5
CDR3 protein: CASSLAGDDETQYF
CDR3 DNA: TGTGCCAGCTCACTAGCGGGAGACGATGAGACCCAGTACTTC

V gene: TRBV30
clone size: .
D gene: .
J gene: TRBJ2-7
CDR3 protein: CAWRTFGISYEQYF
CDR3 DNA: TGTGCCTGGAGGACATTCGGCATCTCCTACGAGCAGTACTTC

V gene: TRBV27
clone size: .
D gene: .
J gene: TRBJ2-1
CDR3 protein: CASSAEVYNEQFF
CDR3 DNA: TGTGCCAGCAGTGCTGAGGTCTACAATGAGCAGTTCTTC

V gene: TRBV24-1
clone size: .
D gene: .
J gene: TRBJ2-7
CDR3 protein: CATSWTDRTYEQYF
CDR3 DNA: TGTGCCACCAGTTGGACAGATCGAACCTACGAGCAGTACTTC

V gene: TRBV18
clone size: .
D gene: .
J gene: TRBJ1-5
CDR3 protein: CASSPAGSNQPQHF
CDR3 DNA: TGTGCCAGCTCACCGGCGGGGAGCAATCAGCCCCAGCATTTT

V gene: TRBV6-5
clone size: few
D gene: TRBD1
J gene: TRBJ1-1
CDR3 protein: CASSPRQGAITEAFF
CDR3 DNA: TGTGCCAGCAGTCCCCGACAGGGGGCAATCACTGAAGCTTTCTTT

V gene: TRBV6-2/TRBV6-3
clone size: .
D gene: .
J gene: TRBJ1-6
CDR3 protein: CASSRTAGNSPLHF
CDR3 DNA: TGTGCCAGCAGTCGGACAGCTGGAAATTCACCCCTCCACTTT

V gene: TRBV19
clone size: .
D gene: TRBD2
J gene: TRBJ2-1
CDR3 protein: CASSSHGGSPGNEQFF
CDR3 DNA: TGTGCCAGTAGTTCCCACGGGGGGTCCCCCGGTAATGAGCAGTTCTTC

V gene: TRBV5-1
clone size: .
D gene: .
J gene: TRBJ2-7
CDR3 protein: CASSLEVRVGQYF
CDR3 DNA: TGCGCCAGCAGCTTGGAGGTCCGGGTGGGGCAGTACTTC